This entry lists 29 T cell receptor beta chains sequenced from one sample in a study of identical twins. From the 5' RACE reads, TCRdb called clonotypes with MiXCR, one entry per CDR3 protein. This table holds around 480,000 distinct CDR3 sequences, approximately 14% found once. These sequences were also reported in another study, on yellow fever vaccine responses in identical twins.

Input material: CD4+ T cells sorted from blood. The receptors shown here come from a woman younger than 30 in good health.

The V call is TRBV2, the J call TRBJ2-1; D unresolved. Germline-derived CDR1 and CDR2 are SNHLY and FYNNEI. Trimming pared 3 bases from V and 6 bases from J, leaving 12 bases between. The CDR3 totals 14 residues. CDR3 sequence (DNA): TGTGCCAGCAGTGACGCCAGAGCCAGCAATGAGCAGTTCTTC. Amino acid sequence: CASSDARASNEQFF.

This chain links TRBV28 with TRBJ2-7, with 12 bases that match TRBD2. The V gene's germline CDR1 is MDHEN and CDR2 SYDVKM. CDR3 length: 19 residues. Germline trimming cut 5 bases from V and 3 bases from J; bases unmatched to any gene: 17. Here the CDR3 reads CASSTTGLAGPGRVYEQYF. The DNA for the CDR3 is TGTGCCAGCAGTACTACGGGACTAGCGGGCCCCGGGAGGGTCTACGAGCAGTACTTC. The variable domain in full, completed from reference TRBV28 and TRBJ2-7, reads DVKVTQSSRYLVKRTGEKVFLECVQDMDHENMFWYRQDPGLGLRLIYFSYDVKMKEKGDIPEGYSVSREKKERFSLILESASTNQTSMYLCASSTTGLAGPGRVYEQYFGPGTRLTVT.

For this clonotype: Given a much more abundant clone one base away, this may be a read error. The chain recombines TRBV3-1 with TRBJ2-5, with TRBD1 identical over 7 bases. Losses at the gene ends were 6 bases for V and 0 bases for J; bases not matched to a gene: 4. CDR3 length: 14 residues. CDR1 and CDR2 (germline): LGHDT, YNNKEL (reference sequence). The CDR3 protein is CASRDTGDQETQYF. DNA of the CDR3: TGTGCCAGCAGAGACACAGGGGACCAAGAGACCCAGTACTTC.

The chain carries TRBV20-1 and TRBJ2-7, with D hard to call. Germline CDR1 DFQATT, CDR2 SNEGSKA (reference sequence). The V end lost 0 bases, the J end lost 1 base, and 16 bases lay between the germline ends. The CDR3 is made up of 16 amino acids. The CDR3 loop is CSARDRRPEVSYEQYF. CDR3 bases: TGCAGTGCTAGAGATAGGCGTCCCGAAGTGTCCTACGAGCAGTACTTC.

The chain recombines TRBV24-1 with TRBJ2-1, with 9 bases fitting TRBD1. Germline values: CDR1 KGHDR, CDR2 SFDVKD. CDR3 length equals 16 residues. The V segment lost 3 bases and the J segment 5 bases; nucleotides outside the gene matches: 7. The CDR3 reads CATSDLDRGIHNEQFF. CDR3 sequence (DNA): TGTGCCACCAGTGATCTTGACAGGGGGATCCACAATGAGCAGTTCTTC.

The V and J genes are TRBV4-2 and TRBJ2-7; D is possibly TRBD1 (6 bases). CDR1 is LGHNA, CDR2 YNFKEQ, per germline. Trimming removed 4 bases at V and 3 bases at J, with 10 bases between. This CDR3 region has 13 residues. The CDR3 DNA reads TGTGCCAGCAGCCTCGACAGGCTCTACGAGCAGTACTTC. Its translation is CASSLDRLYEQYF.

The V call is TRBV12-3 or TRBV12-4, the J call TRBJ1-2; weak D call: TRBD1 (5 bases). The CDR3 sequence is 14 residues long. The ends were cut back, 6 bases at V and 0 bases at J, with 11 bases in the middle. CDR3 coding DNA: TGTGCCAGCAGGGGACTCGCAGCTAACTATGGCTACACCTTC. Protein: CASRGLAANYGYTF.

This clonotype was seen ten or more times. The rearrangement links TRBV10-1 to TRBJ1-5; D is unclear. Per the germline V gene, CDR1 is WNHNN and CDR2 is SYGVQD (reference sequence). Trimming took off 4 bases at V and 4 bases at J, with 8 bases between the two ends. This CDR3 has 13 residues. Here the CDR3 DNA reads TGCGCCAGCAGTGGTGTGATTAATCAGCCCCAGCATTTT. Translation gives CASSGVINQPQHF.

For this clonotype: At one end, the junction sequence differs from germline, possibly due to a read error. The chain joins TRBV5-1 to TRBJ2-5, with D maybe TRBD1 (6 bases). CDR1 and CDR2 from the germline V gene are SGHRS and YFSETQ. The CDR3 has 14 residues. DNA of the CDR3: TGCGCCAGCAGCTTATCTGGACAGCAAGAGACCCGGTACTTC. It encodes CASSLSGQQETRYF.

This chain uses TRBV25-1 with TRBJ1-6, with 7 nucleotides matching TRBD1. The length of the CDR3 is 14 residues. The germline V gene has CDR1 MGHDK and CDR2 SYGVNS. The V and J ends lost 7 bases and 9 bases, in that order; junction bases with no gene match: 9. As DNA, the CDR3 is TGTGCCAGCACCCTGCAGGGGGGAAGTTCACCCCTCCACTTT. This gives the protein CASTLQGGSSPLHF.

This clonotype was seen ten or more times. V is TRBV5-6 and J is TRBJ1-6; unclear D gene. The CDR3 is 13 amino acids. Between the trimmed V and J ends, which lost 3 bases and 7 bases, there was a span of 8 bases. CDR1 is SGHDT, CDR2 YYEEEE, per germline. Here the CDR3 reads CASSSKSNSPLHF. CDR3 bases: TGTGCCAGCAGCTCGAAATCAAATTCACCCCTCCACTTT.

This clonotype has just a few counts. This rearrangement joins TRBV29-1 to TRBJ2-3, with 10 nucleotides matching TRBD2. Trimming cost V 7 bases and J 5 bases; bases outside gene matches: 18. Germline V lookup: CDR1 SQVTM, CDR2 ANQGSEA. The CDR3 runs 17 residues. The CDR3 sequence is CSARGVAGGGGIDTQYF. CDR3 coding DNA: TGCAGCGCCCGAGGGGTAGCGGGAGGAGGTGGAATAGATACGCAGTATTTT.

This chain links TRBV19 with TRBJ2-5; possibly TRBD2 for D (6 bases). The CDR3 runs 13 residues. Germline V gene data show CDR1 as LNHDA and CDR2 as SQIVND (reference sequence). V dropped 6 bases and J dropped 5 bases, with 13 bases sitting between them. CDR3 residues: CASRAGPGETQYF. The DNA of the CDR3 is TGTGCCAGTAGGGCGGGGCCAGGGGAGACCCAGTACTTC.

This clonotype has only a few counts. This rearrangement joins TRBV6-2 or TRBV6-3 to TRBJ2-1; 10 bases map to TRBD2. Trimming at V came to 8 bases and at J to 16 bases, leaving 14 bases not matched to a gene. The CDR3 extends over 13 amino acids. The germline CDR1 and CDR2 sequences are MNHEY and SVGEGT. The CDR3 region has the DNA TGTGCCAGCGGAACTAGCGGGATCGTTTTAGACTTCTTC. Translated, it gives CASGTSGIVLDFF.

The chain combines TRBV20-1 with TRBJ2-2; 8 bases are a match to TRBD1. V lost 6 bases and J lost 4; bases outside the gene matches: 7. CDR3 size: 14 residues. Germline CDR1 and CDR2: DFQATT and SNEGSKA (reference sequence). The CDR3 reads CSARQGLGTGELFF. The CDR3 DNA is TGCAGTGCAAGACAGGGGTTGGGCACCGGGGAGCTGTTTTTT.

This clonotype appeared many times. This chain joins TRBV3-1 and TRBJ2-3; 9 nucleotides agree with TRBD2. Germline CDR1 and CDR2: LGHDT and YNNKEL (reference sequence). V lost 1 base, J lost 6 bases, and 17 bases stayed unmatched. This CDR3 region has 19 residues. CDR3 DNA sequence: TGTGCCAGCAGCCAAGTTTTCGGACGGGATAGCGGGAGACTTGATACGCAGTATTTT. Translated, it gives CASSQVFGRDSGRLDTQYF.

The chain has TRBV12-3 or TRBV12-4 and TRBJ2-3; D not certain. Between the trimmed V and J ends, which lost 2 bases and 8 bases, there was a span of 11 bases. This CDR3 contains 13 residues. CDR3 in DNA: TGTGCCAGCAGTTTAACTGCTCGAGGTACGCAGTATTTT. Protein: CASSLTARGTQYF.

This clonotype was recorded at least ten times. The rearrangement uses TRBV7-9 and TRBJ1-4, with 8 positions matching TRBD1. J lost 11 bases, V lost 5 bases, and 13 bases had no gene match. The CDR3 runs to 15 residues. The germline gives CDR1 SEHNR, CDR2 FQNEAQ (reference sequence). The CDR3 is CASSAQGGAGYKLFF. CDR3 nucleotide sequence: TGTGCCAGCAGCGCACAGGGGGGCGCGGGTTATAAACTGTTTTTT.

The chain combines TRBV14 with TRBJ2-7, with D possibly being TRBD2 (6 bases). The germline gives CDR1 SGHDN, CDR2 FVKESK. Trimming removed 4 bases at V and 5 bases at J, with 18 bases between. This CDR3 has 15 amino acids. CDR3 DNA: TGTGCCAGCAGCCCATGGGAGGCCGGACGGGACGAGCAGTACTTC. Translated: CASSPWEAGRDEQYF.

This chain uses TRBV7-2 with TRBJ2-7; D is possibly TRBD1 (5 bases). V was pared by 1 base and J by 4 bases, with 11 bases between. CDR1 is SGHTA, CDR2 FQGNSA, per germline. The CDR3 is made up of 14 amino acids. DNA of the CDR3: TGTGCCAGCAGCTTAGGGACAAACGTGTACGAGCAGTACTTC. Translation: CASSLGTNVYEQYF.

This clonotype was counted a few times. This chain links TRBV25-1 with TRBJ2-1, with 10 bases lining up with TRBD1. Germline lookup yields CDR1 MGHDK and CDR2 SYGVNS. This CDR3 has 16 residues. Trimming cost V 3 bases and J 2 bases; bases outside gene matches: 4. The CDR3, as DNA: TGTGCCAGCAGTGATTGGGACAGGGGACCCTACAATGAGCAGTTCTTC. As protein: CASSDWDRGPYNEQFF.

This clonotype was counted many times. The DNA for the CDR3 is TGCGCCAGCAGCTTGCTCGTAACCGGGGAGCTGTTTTTT. Translating gives CASSLLVTGELFF. The J gene is TRBJ2-2, the V gene TRBV5-1; no firm D call. This CDR3 has 13 amino acids. Trimming pared 1 base from V and 5 bases from J, leaving 6 bases between. Germline V gene data show CDR1 as SGHRS and CDR2 as YFSETQ.

This clonotype occurred a few times. The chain has TRBV28 and TRBJ2-2; 7 bases agree with TRBD1. CDR1 is MDHEN and CDR2 is SYDVKM in the germline V gene. The CDR3 has 15 amino acids. V was clipped by 1 base and J by 7 bases; unmatched bases: 6. The CDR3 DNA follows: TGTGCCAGCAGTTTATTAGGGGGCAAGGGCGGGGAGCTGTTTTTT. Encoded protein: CASSLLGGKGGELFF.

This clonotype was observed a handful of times. The chain couples TRBV6-2 or TRBV6-3 to TRBJ2-1; 10 bases are a match to TRBD2. After removal of 7 bases from V and 6 bases from J, the junction contained 3 bases not matched to a gene. The CDR3 is made up of 13 amino acids. The germline V gene has CDR1 MNHEY and CDR2 SVGEGT. CDR3 in DNA: TGTGCCAGCAATATAGCGGGAGGCAATGAGCAGTTCTTC. Its protein is CASNIAGGNEQFF.

This clonotype has only a few counts. CDR3 DNA: TGTGCCAGCAGTGCCCGACAAATAACCGGGGAGCTGTTTTTT. Translated: CASSARQITGELFF. The chain couples TRBV2 to TRBJ2-2, with D hard to call. Trimming pared 4 bases from V and 5 bases from J, leaving 11 bases between. Germline V gives CDR1 SNHLY, CDR2 FYNNEI. CDR3 size: 14 residues.

Many counts were recorded for this clonotype. This chain connects TRBV12-3 or TRBV12-4 to TRBJ2-7, with TRBD2 identical over 9 bases. J lost 5 bases, V lost 6 bases, and 11 bases had no gene match. CDR3 size: 15 residues. CDR3: CASRTSGTPRNEQYF. DNA of the CDR3: TGTGCCAGCAGGACTAGCGGCACTCCTCGGAACGAGCAGTACTTC.

The chain uses TRBV7-8 and TRBJ2-6, with 7 positions matching TRBD1. The trim removed 5 bases at V and 4 bases at J, leaving 17 bases unmatched. The CDR3 totals 19 residues. The germline gives CDR1 SGHVS, CDR2 FQNEAQ. As DNA, the CDR3 is TGTGCCAGCAGCCAATCTGACAGGGCCGTTTTTAGGGGGGCCAACGTCCTGACTTTC. Amino acid sequence: CASSQSDRAVFRGANVLTF.

This clonotype was counted a few times. The genes are TRBV19 and TRBJ2-7, with D maybe TRBD1 (6 bases). The ends were cut back, 2 bases at V and 5 bases at J, with 19 bases in the middle. Germline V lookup: CDR1 LNHDA, CDR2 SQIVND (reference sequence). This CDR3 is 16 amino acids long. As DNA, the CDR3 is TGTGCCAGTAGTATACTCCCCGGGCAGGGGAGTGACGAGCAGTACTTC. Its translation: CASSILPGQGSDEQYF.

This clonotype was seen more than once but under ten times. CDR3 bases: TGCAGCGTTGGGTGGGAAGACATTCAGTACTTC. Its protein is CSVGWEDIQYF. This chain links TRBV29-1 with TRBJ2-4; D gene unclear. There are 11 residues in the CDR3. Trimming took off 4 bases at V and 8 bases at J, with 9 bases between the two ends. Germline lookup yields CDR1 SQVTM and CDR2 ANQGSEA.